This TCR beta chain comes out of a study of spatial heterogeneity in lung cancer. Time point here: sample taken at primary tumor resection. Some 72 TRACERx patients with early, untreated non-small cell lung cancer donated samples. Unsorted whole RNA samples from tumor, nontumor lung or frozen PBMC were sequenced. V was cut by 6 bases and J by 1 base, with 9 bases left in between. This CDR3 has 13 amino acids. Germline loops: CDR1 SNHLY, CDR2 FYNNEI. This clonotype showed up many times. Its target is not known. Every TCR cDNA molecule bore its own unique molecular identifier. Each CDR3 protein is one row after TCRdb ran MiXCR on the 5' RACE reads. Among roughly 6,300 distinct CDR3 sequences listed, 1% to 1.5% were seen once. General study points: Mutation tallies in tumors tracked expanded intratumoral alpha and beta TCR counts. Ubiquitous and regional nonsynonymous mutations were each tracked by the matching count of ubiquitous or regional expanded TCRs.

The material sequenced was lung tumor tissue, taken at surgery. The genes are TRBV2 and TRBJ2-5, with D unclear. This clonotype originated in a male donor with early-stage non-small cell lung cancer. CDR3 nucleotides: TGTGCCAGCAGAGGAGACGGCCAAGAGACCCAGTACTTC. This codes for CASRGDGQETQYF. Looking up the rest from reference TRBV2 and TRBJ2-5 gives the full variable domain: EPEVTQTPSHQVTQMGQEVILRCVPISNHLYFYWYRQILGQKVEFLVSFYNNEISEKSEIFDDQFSVERPDGSNFTLKIRSTKLEDSAMYFCASRGDGQETQYFGPGTRLLVL.